A selection of T cell receptor beta chains follows, all from one sample in a study of T cells in Graves' hyperthyroidism and ophthalmopathy. A single record per CDR3 protein comes from TCRdb applying MiXCR to the multiplex PCR reads. This table holds about 350,000 distinct CDR3 sequences, 18% found once. Sequenced: blood. The receptors originated from a woman aged 35 to 49 with Graves' ophthalmopathy. Both conserved end residues are part of each CDR3. A D gene is named only where the DNA matches it firmly. Expanded clones are given a class, and other clones once, few, many or no size at all.

d_call	clone_size	v_call	j_call	cdr3_nt	cdr3_aa
.	many	TRBV28	TRBJ1-1	TGTGCCAGCATCGCCCAGGGGATTTGGGCTTTCTTT	CASIAQGIWAFF
TRBD1	many	TRBV7-2	TRBJ2-5	TGTGCCAGCAGGCCTCACAGGGGTGTAAAGACCCAGTACTTC	CASRPHRGVKTQYF
.	few	TRBV19	TRBJ1-5	TGTGCCAGTAGTATCTTTCGGCATAGCAATCAGCCCAAGCATTTT	CASSIFRHSNQPKHF
.	many	TRBV20-1	TRBJ1-2	TGCAGTGCGACGGTTGGGGCGCGGATTAACTATGGCTACACCTTC	CSATVGARINYGYTF
.	many	TRBV6-2/TRBV6-3	TRBJ2-2	TGTGCCAGCAGTGAGAACAGGATAAACACCGGGGAGCTGTTTTTT	CASSENRINTGELFF
.	many	TRBV11-3	TRBJ2-2	TGTGCCAGCAGCCCGACAGTGAACACCGGGGAGCTGTTTTTT	CASSPTVNTGELFF
.	few	TRBV28	TRBJ2-7	TGTGCCAGCAGTGAATGGGGGGGACAGGAAGACTACGAGCAGTACTTC	CASSEWGGQEDYEQYF
TRBD2	.	TRBV7-2	TRBJ2-7	TGTGCCAGCAGCCTCCCGGGAGGGGTGACCTACGAGCAGTACTTC	CASSLPGGVTYEQYF
.	many	TRBV7-9	TRBJ1-2	TGTGCCAGCAGCTTAACCCAAACCTATGGCTACACCTTC	CASSLTQTYGYTF
.	many	TRBV6-5	TRBJ1-2	TGTGCCAGCAACTCCGGGGGAGCTAACTATGGCTACACCTTC	CASNSGGANYGYTF